A single sample is the source of the 15 T cell receptor beta chains below, sequenced in a study of T cell responses to AZD1222 COVID-19 vaccine. Clones were sequenced by immunoSEQ multiplex PCR, and TCRdb holds only the in-frame ones, with some missing. The sample holds 100,000 or so clones, around 90% seen once. The input for sequencing was peripheral blood, taken 28 days after the second AZD1222 dose. Every receptor here comes from an adult who received the AZD1222 COVID-19 vaccine.

V gene TRBV7-8 combines with J gene TRBJ1-1, with D possibly matching TRBD1 (6 bases). Germline V gives CDR1 SGHVS, CDR2 FQNEAQ. This CDR3 has 12 amino acids. V dropped 5 bases and J dropped 8 bases, with 12 bases sitting between them. CDR3 sequence reads: CASSPQGTEAFF. The CDR3 DNA reads TGTGCCAGCAGCCCACAGGGAACGGAAGCTTTCTTT.

The V gene is TRBV6-5, the J gene TRBJ2-1; 7 positions match TRBD2. CDR1 is MNHEY and CDR2 is SVGAGI in the germline V gene. This CDR3 is built from 15 residues. V lost 2 bases, J lost 4 bases, and 5 bases stayed unmatched. CDR3 sequence: CASSYGGDYYNEQFF. The CDR3, as DNA: TGTGCCAGCAGTTACGGGGGGGACTATTACAATGAGCAGTTCTTC.

The J gene is TRBJ1-3, the V gene TRBV13; the D is unclear. The V and J ends lost 4 bases and 0 bases respectively, with 10 bases between them. CDR1 and CDR2 from the germline V gene are PRHDT and FYEKMQ (reference sequence). CDR3 length: 15 amino acids. The chain's CDR3 is CASSSVHGSGNTIYF. DNA of the CDR3: TGTGCCAGCAGCTCAGTACATGGCTCTGGAAACACCATATATTTT.

This chain links TRBV7-2 with TRBJ2-3; possible D gene TRBD1, 5 bases. Germline V CDR1 and CDR2: SGHTA, FQGNSA. V lost 0 bases to trimming and J lost 10 bases, with 5 bases between them. The CDR3 is 11 amino acids. The CDR3 sequence is CASSLAGPQYF. CDR3 in DNA: TGTGCCAGCAGCTTAGCGGGGCCGCAGTATTTT.

The V gene is TRBV29-1, the J gene TRBJ2-2; D is undetermined. Germline values: CDR1 SQVTM, CDR2 ANQGSEA. V lost 3 bases to trimming and J lost 2 bases, with 7 bases between them. The CDR3 covers 13 residues. CDR3 protein: CSVEDGNTGELFF. The DNA for the CDR3 is TGCAGCGTTGAGGACGGAAACACCGGGGAGCTGTTTTTT.

The sample holds a few counts of this clone. The chain couples TRBV23-1 to TRBJ1-2; 7 bases fit TRBD1. TRBV23-1 is an open reading frame whose function is uncertain. The CDR3 spans 17 residues. Unmatched junction bases numbered 11, after V lost 0 bases and J lost 4 bases. The CDR3 coding sequence is TGCGCCAGCAGTCAATCGGGGTGGCCAGGGGGGGTCTATGGCTACACCTTC. Translating it yields CASSQSGWPGGVYGYTF.

The sample holds a few counts of this clone. The rearrangement links TRBV5-1 to TRBJ1-5; 7 positions agree with TRBD1. Germline V gene sequence: CDR1 SGHRS, CDR2 YFSETQ. Trimming took 4 bases from V and 1 from J; bases not matched to a gene: 2. CDR3 length: 14 amino acids. The CDR3: CASSTGQSNQPQHF. The DNA for the CDR3 is TGCGCCAGCAGCACGGGACAGAGCAATCAGCCCCAGCATTTT.

The CDR3 region has the DNA TGCAGCGTTGACGAGGGATACAATGAGCAGTTCTTC. Translation: CSVDEGYNEQFF. The J gene is TRBJ2-1, the V gene TRBV29-1; perhaps TRBD2 as D (5 bases). Germline CDR1 is SQVTM and CDR2 is ANQGSEA. With 3 bases removed from V and 4 bases from J, the gap between germline ends came to 7 bases. The CDR3 covers 12 residues.

The V and J genes are TRBV12-5 and TRBJ2-7; 7 bases are shared with TRBD1. V shed 1 base and J 9 bases; nucleotides not matched to a gene: 15. CDR3 length: 16 amino acids. Germline V lookup: CDR1 LGHNT, CDR2 FRNRAP. CDR3 residues: CASGLARDSFLTGQYF. CDR3 nucleotides: TGTGCTAGTGGTTTGGCCCGGGACAGCTTCTTAACGGGGCAGTACTTC.

Only one count was recorded for this clone. This chain connects TRBV11-2 to TRBJ2-1, with D unresolved. V was trimmed by 2 bases and J by 6 bases, leaving 14 bases between them. Germline-derived CDR1 and CDR2 are SGHAT and FQNNGV. The CDR3 is 15 amino acids. CDR3 in amino acids: CASSLLETRGNEQFF. In DNA form, the CDR3 reads TGTGCCAGCAGCTTACTGGAAACCAGAGGCAATGAGCAGTTCTTC.

This chain joins TRBV7-8 and TRBJ2-1; 9 bases are a match to TRBD2. There are 16 residues in the CDR3. J gave up 2 bases and V 2 bases, and 4 bases lay outside the gene matches. Germline CDR1 is SGHVS and CDR2 is FQNEAQ. Here the CDR3 reads CASSLFSSGAYNEQFF. CDR3 nucleotide sequence: TGTGCCAGCAGCTTATTTTCTAGCGGGGCCTACAATGAGCAGTTCTTC.

In its sample, this clone was seen a few times. The chain carries TRBV24-1 and TRBJ2-1; possible D gene TRBD1, 6 bases. CDR1 and CDR2 (germline): KGHDR, SFDVKD. V lost 1 base to trimming and J lost 6 bases, with 9 bases between them. The CDR3 consists of 14 residues. For the CDR3, the DNA is TGTGCCACCAGTGATTTCAGGGGCCGCAATGAGCAGTTCTTC. Amino acids: CATSDFRGRNEQFF.

V usage is TRBV2 and J usage is TRBJ2-1, with D perhaps TRBD2 (6 bases). CDR1 and CDR2 from the germline V gene are SNHLY and FYNNEI. V lost 5 bases and J lost 5, with 22 bases in between. CDR3 length: 17 amino acids. CDR3 DNA sequence: TGTGCCAGCAGTCGCCTGTCCCACGGGCGGGGTAACAATGAGCAGTTCTTC. Translation gives CASSRLSHGRGNNEQFF.

The chain carries TRBV27 and TRBJ2-1, with D hard to call. The germline V gene has CDR1 MNHEY and CDR2 SMNVEV (reference sequence). The CDR3 sequence is 13 residues long. The ends were cut back, 3 bases at V and 4 bases at J, with 7 bases in the middle. The CDR3 DNA sequence: TGTGCCAGCAGTTTGGAAGGGTACAATGAGCAGTTCTTC. Translating gives CASSLEGYNEQFF.

This rearrangement joins TRBV27 to TRBJ2-3; 9 bases line up with TRBD2. Looked up from germline, CDR1 is MNHEY and CDR2 is SMNVEV (reference sequence). The CDR3 length is 15 residues. The junction had 10 bases not matched to a gene; V was cut back by 7 bases and J by 5 bases. In DNA, the CDR3 is TGTGCCAGCAAATCGGTAGCGGGAGATAGAGATACGCAGTATTTT. This translates into CASKSVAGDRDTQYF.